A single sample is the source of the 16 T cell receptor beta chains below, sequenced in a study of T cell responses to AZD1222 COVID-19 vaccine. This table comes from immunoSEQ multiplex PCR, and its TCRdb copy is limited to in-frame clones, with some not included. This sample yields approximately 140,000 clones, of which about 89% are seen a single time; roughly 7.5% belongs to the top ten. The sample here was peripheral blood, taken 28 days after the second dose of the MenACWY control vaccine. All receptors come from an adult who received the MenACWY meningococcal vaccine as a control.

The chain combines TRBV5-1 with TRBJ2-7; D ambiguous. Germline V gene data show CDR1 as SGHRS and CDR2 as YFSETQ. The CDR3 contains 14 residues. V was shortened by 0 bases and J by 0 bases, with 7 bases between the two germline ends. For the CDR3, the DNA is TGCGCCAGCAGCTTGGGGGGAAGCTCCTACGAGCAGTACTTC. This gives the protein CASSLGGSSYEQYF.

The chain couples TRBV29-1 to TRBJ2-3; D gene ambiguous. The CDR3 covers 12 residues. V dropped 4 bases and J dropped 0 bases, with 5 bases sitting between them. Germline V gene lookup returns CDR1 SQVTM and CDR2 ANQGSEA. The CDR3 here is CSVVASTDTQYF. The CDR3 DNA reads TGCAGCGTTGTGGCTAGCACAGATACGCAGTATTTT.

The J gene is TRBJ2-1, the V gene TRBV6-5; possibly TRBD1 or TRBD2 for D (5 bases each). V gave up 4 bases and J gave up 5 bases, with 18 bases separating them. Germline V gene lookup returns CDR1 MNHEY and CDR2 SVGAGI. The CDR3 runs 16 residues. The CDR3 coding sequence is TGTGCCAGCAGTTCGTACCCGGGACGGACAAACAATGAGCAGTTCTTC. This translates into CASSSYPGRTNNEQFF.

The V gene is TRBV28, the J gene TRBJ2-7; TRBD1 matches 12 bases. There are 19 residues in the CDR3. Germline loops: CDR1 MDHEN, CDR2 SYDVKM. The V segment lost 2 bases and the J segment 2 bases; nucleotides outside the gene matches: 13. Written as DNA, the CDR3 is TGTGCCAGCAGTTTAGTGGGACAGGGGGCTTCAAACACAACCTACGAGCAGTACTTC. This codes for CASSLVGQGASNTTYEQYF.

The rearrangement uses TRBV5-1 and TRBJ1-5; no definite D call. The CDR3 extends over 15 amino acids. The germline V and J ends were trimmed by 4 bases and 3 bases, with 14 bases remaining between them. CDR1 is SGHRS, CDR2 YFSETQ, per germline. The CDR3 DNA is TGCGCCAGCAGCACCACCGGGTTGATCAATCAGCCCCAGCATTTT. Protein: CASSTTGLINQPQHF.

The chain combines TRBV11-3 with TRBJ2-3; possible D gene TRBD2, 5 bases. Deletions cut 3 bases from V and 13 bases from J, with 20 bases between. The CDR3 has 14 residues. The V gene's germline CDR1 is SGHNT and CDR2 YENEEA. In nucleotides, the CDR3 is TGTGCCAGCAGCTTGGACCGCCACGGGGATTCGGAGTATTTT. It codes for CASSLDRHGDSEYF. The full variable domain, rest sourced from reference TRBV11-3 and TRBJ2-3, is EAGVVQSPRYKIIEKKQPVAFWCNPISGHNTLYWYLQNLGQGPELLIRYENEEAVDDSQLPKDRFSAERLKGVDSTLKIQPAELGDSAVYLCASSLDRHGDSEYFGPGTRLTVL.

This clone showed up just a few times. The chain carries TRBV11-2 and TRBJ2-1; 7 positions agree with TRBD1. Germline loops: CDR1 SGHAT, CDR2 FQNNGV. The CDR3 is made up of 15 amino acids. Trimming took 4 bases from V and 7 from J; bases not matched to a gene: 10. This chain's CDR3 is CASSSLKGTDNEQFF. CDR3 bases: TGTGCCAGCAGCTCACTAAAAGGGACAGATAATGAGCAGTTCTTC.

The CDR3 DNA sequence: TGTGCCAGCTGGGAGCCATACAATGAGCAGTTCTTC. It encodes CASWEPYNEQFF. The chain carries TRBV19 and TRBJ2-1; tentative D call: TRBD2 (5 bases). Germline CDR1 reads LNHDA; CDR2 reads SQIVND (reference sequence). This CDR3 is built from 12 residues. The V end was cut by 9 bases, the J end by 4 bases, with 10 bases between.

For the CDR3, the DNA is TGTGCCAGCAGCTACAGTACGGGGGGAGCTTTCTTT. This sequence encodes CASSYSTGGAFF. The chain employs TRBV3-1 (or the pseudogene TRBV3-2) and TRBJ1-1; D is possibly TRBD1 (5 bases). Trimming removed 5 bases from V and 10 bases from J, with 14 bases in between. CDR1 LGHDT and CDR2 YNNKEL come from the germline V gene (reference sequence). The CDR3 is 12 residues long.

For the CDR3, the DNA is TGTGCCAGCAGCCAAGAGAATAGCGGGAGGAGTAAGTACGAGCAGTACTTC. Protein product: CASSQENSGRSKYEQYF. The chain uses TRBV6-2 or TRBV6-3 and TRBJ2-7, with 10 bases fitting TRBD2. With V trimmed by 6 bases and J by 4 bases, 15 bases remained unmatched. The CDR3 is 17 residues long. In germline, CDR1 is MNHEY, CDR2 SVGEGT.

A single count supports this clone. The chain combines TRBV7-2 with TRBJ2-3; 12 bases are shared with TRBD2. This CDR3 contains 17 residues. Germline V gives CDR1 SGHTA, CDR2 FQGNSA. Losses at the gene ends were 1 base for V and 3 bases for J; bases not matched to a gene: 5. The CDR3 coding sequence is TGTGCCAGCAGCTTAGAACTAGCGGGAGGAAGTACAGATACGCAGTATTTT. The encoded protein is CASSLELAGGSTDTQYF.

The chain is built from TRBV5-5 and TRBJ1-2; 12 bases are shared with TRBD1. Germline CDR1 and CDR2: SGHKS and YYEKEE (reference sequence). The CDR3 runs 16 residues. Losses at the gene ends were 4 bases for V and 4 bases for J; bases not matched to a gene: 8. The CDR3 coding sequence is TGTGCCAGCAGCCGCGGGACAGGGGGCGCGAGCTATGGCTACACCTTC. Amino acid sequence: CASSRGTGGASYGYTF. Variable domain in full (rest from reference TRBV5-5 and TRBJ1-2): DAGVTQSPTHLIKTRGQQVTLRCSPISGHKSVSWYQQVLGQGPQFIFQYYEKEERGRGNFPDRFSARQFPNYSSELNVNALLLGDSALYLCASSRGTGGASYGYTFGSGTRLTVV.

The chain uses TRBV5-8 and TRBJ1-4; no definite D call. The CDR3 loop spans 18 amino acids. The V and J ends lost 3 bases and 1 base respectively, with 19 bases between them. The germline CDR1 and CDR2 sequences are SGHTS and YDEGEE. CDR3 nucleotide sequence: TGTGCCAGCAGCTCCGGGGTTGCCCCCGCAGGAACTAATGAAAAACTGTTTTTT. Its translation is CASSSGVAPAGTNEKLFF.

The chain carries TRBV5-1 and TRBJ2-5; 8 bases match TRBD1. There are 16 residues in the CDR3. The germline gives CDR1 SGHRS, CDR2 YFSETQ. Losses at the gene ends were 5 bases for V and 1 base for J; bases not matched to a gene: 10. The chain's CDR3 is CASSSDRGGLQETQYF. For the CDR3, the DNA is TGCGCCAGCAGTTCCGACAGGGGAGGCCTCCAAGAGACCCAGTACTTC.

The chain is built from TRBV6-1 and TRBJ1-2, with 8 positions matching TRBD1. The length of the CDR3 is 17 residues. Germline V gene sequence: CDR1 MNHNS, CDR2 SASEGT. Unmatched junction bases numbered 13, after V lost 2 bases and J lost 5 bases. The CDR3 DNA reads TGTGCCAGCAGTGAATTGGTAGTCGCAGGGGGCGCTTATGGCTACACCTTC. This codes for CASSELVVAGGAYGYTF.

The rearrangement uses TRBV27 and TRBJ2-3; 8 bases align to TRBD2. The length of the CDR3 is 14 residues. V gave up 10 bases and J gave up 4 bases; unmatched junction bases: 10. CDR1 and CDR2 from the germline V gene are MNHEY and SMNVEV (reference sequence). The CDR3 protein is CATRRSGGADTQYF. The DNA for the CDR3 is TGTGCCACTCGGAGGTCGGGGGGGGCAGATACGCAGTATTTT.